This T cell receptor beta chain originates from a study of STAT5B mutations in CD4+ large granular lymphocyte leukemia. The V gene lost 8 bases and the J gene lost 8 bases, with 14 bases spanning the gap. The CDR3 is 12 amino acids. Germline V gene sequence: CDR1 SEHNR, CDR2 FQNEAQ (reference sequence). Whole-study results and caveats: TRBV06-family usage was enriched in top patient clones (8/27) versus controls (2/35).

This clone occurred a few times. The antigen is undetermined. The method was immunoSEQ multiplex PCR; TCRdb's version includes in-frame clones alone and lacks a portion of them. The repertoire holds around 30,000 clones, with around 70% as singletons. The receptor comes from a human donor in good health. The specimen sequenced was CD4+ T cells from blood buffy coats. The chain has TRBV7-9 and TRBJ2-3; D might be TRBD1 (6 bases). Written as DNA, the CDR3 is TGTGCCAGCGGCCTGACACAGGGTACGCAGTATTTT. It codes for CASGLTQGTQYF.